Listed here are 15 T cell receptor beta chains from one sample, sequenced in a study of blood T cell repertoires in COVID-19. Profiling relied on immunoSEQ multiplex PCR, and the TCRdb table lists in-frame clones only, not all of them. The sample yields under 100,000 clones, around 88% seen once. What was sequenced was peripheral blood. The receptors derive from a man aged 25-45 years with acute or convalescent COVID-19.

This chain uses TRBV27 with TRBJ2-2, with a weak D call TRBD1 (6 bases). Germline V lookup: CDR1 MNHEY, CDR2 SMNVEV (reference sequence). The CDR3 contains 12 residues. Trimming removed 9 bases from V and 1 base from J, with 6 bases in between. Written as DNA, the CDR3 is TGTGCCAGGGGACAGAACACCGGGGAGCTGTTTTTT. This codes for CARGQNTGELFF.

The rearrangement joins TRBV30 to TRBJ1-5, with D possibly being TRBD1 (5 bases). The CDR3 loop spans 13 amino acids. Germline V lookup: CDR1 GTSNPN, CDR2 SVGIG (reference sequence). The V end lost 1 base, the J end lost 7 bases, and 11 bases lay between the germline ends. The CDR3 sequence: CAWSDRTEQPQHF. The DNA of the CDR3 is TGTGCCTGGAGTGACAGGACCGAACAGCCCCAGCATTTT.

The rearrangement links TRBV28 to TRBJ1-5; 7 positions agree with TRBD1. Germline loops: CDR1 MDHEN, CDR2 SYDVKM. V gave up 8 bases and J gave up 6 bases; unmatched junction bases: 19. This CDR3 is 17 amino acids long. Written as DNA, the CDR3 is TGTGCCAGCGCCAACCCCCTACTGCAGGGGGGAGGTCAGCCCCAGCATTTT. Residues: CASANPLLQGGGQPQHF.

The chain couples TRBV9 to TRBJ2-3; the match to TRBD2 covers 7 bases. V shed 5 bases, J shed 2 bases, and the junction held 11 bases outside the gene matches. Germline CDR1 and CDR2: SGDLS and YYNGEE. This CDR3 contains 16 residues. CDR3 nucleotides: TGTGCCAGCAGTTCCCGACGGGGGGTCTACACAGATACGCAGTATTTT. It translates to CASSSRRGVYTDTQYF. Filled out from reference TRBV9 and TRBJ2-3, the complete variable domain reads DSGVTQTPKHLITATGQRVTLRCSPRSGDLSVYWYQQSLDQGLQFLIQYYNGEERAKGNILERFSAQQFPDLHSELNLSSLELGDSALYFCASSSRRGVYTDTQYFGPGTRLTVL.

The chain couples TRBV18 to TRBJ1-3; 7 bases agree with TRBD1. CDR3 length: 14 amino acids. Germline CDR1 reads KGHSH; CDR2 reads LQKENI. With 4 bases clipped from V and 6 bases from J, the junction kept 6 bases outside the gene matches. The CDR3, as DNA: TGTGCCAGCTCACGACCGGGACAGCAAAACACCATATATTTT. Translation gives CASSRPGQQNTIYF.

Here the CDR3 reads CASSLDRGVNQPQHF. The CDR3 DNA reads TGTGCCAGCAGCTTAGACAGGGGCGTTAATCAGCCCCAGCATTTT. J is TRBJ1-5 and V is TRBV7-8; 7 bases line up with TRBD1. Germline V lookup: CDR1 SGHVS, CDR2 FQNEAQ. There are 15 residues in the CDR3. Trimming took 1 base from V and 4 from J; bases not matched to a gene: 4.

The chain links TRBV18 to TRBJ1-1; D may be TRBD1 (5 bases). V dropped 0 bases and J dropped 4 bases, with 12 bases sitting between them. In germline, CDR1 is KGHSH, CDR2 LQKENI. The CDR3 is 15 residues long. The CDR3 region has the DNA TGTGCCAGCTCACCACCGGGCCTCGGGGGCACTGAAGCTTTCTTT. Its translation is CASSPPGLGGTEAFF.

The rearrangement uses TRBV27 and TRBJ2-7, with 7 positions matching TRBD2. Germline V CDR1 and CDR2: MNHEY, SMNVEV (reference sequence). J lost 3 bases, V lost 5 bases, and 7 bases had no gene match. The CDR3 is 14 amino acids. The chain's CDR3 is CASSPGLVFYEQYF. The DNA of the CDR3 is TGTGCCAGCAGTCCCGGACTAGTTTTCTACGAGCAGTACTTC.

The chain couples TRBV28 to TRBJ2-7; D uncertain. V gave up 3 bases and J gave up 2 bases, with 11 bases separating them. Looked up from germline, CDR1 is MDHEN and CDR2 is SYDVKM. CDR3 length equals 14 residues. CDR3 nucleotide sequence: TGTGCCAGCAGTTTCTTGCGGAGAACCTACGAGCAGTACTTC. It translates to CASSFLRRTYEQYF.

A single count supports this clone. This sequence joins TRBV7-3 and TRBJ1-5; 9 bases align to TRBD1. J was trimmed by 7 bases and V by 11 bases; bases with no gene match: 21. The CDR3 has 17 residues. Germline V CDR1 and CDR2: SGHTA, FQGTGA. CDR3: CASYRPGQGGLGQPQHF. The CDR3 coding sequence is TGTGCCTCTTACCGACCGGGACAGGGAGGGTTGGGGCAGCCCCAGCATTTT.

V usage is TRBV11-2 and J usage is TRBJ1-2, with D possibly TRBD1 on 5 matching bases. The CDR3 has 13 amino acids. Trimming removed 0 bases from V and 7 bases from J, with 9 bases in between. CDR1 SGHAT and CDR2 FQNNGV come from the germline V gene. The CDR3 bases are TGTGCCAGCAGCTTAGAGGGGGGAGGTGGCTACACCTTC. As protein: CASSLEGGGGYTF.

This clone showed up just once. The genes are TRBV4-1 and TRBJ2-1; no clear D. This CDR3 contains 12 residues. Between the trimmed V and J ends, which lost 0 bases and 9 bases, there was a span of 6 bases. CDR1 and CDR2 (germline): MGHRA, YSYEKL. CDR3 sequence (DNA): TGCGCCAGCAGCCAAGACTTGAGTGAGCAGTTCTTC. This gives the protein CASSQDLSEQFF.

The genes are TRBV28 and TRBJ1-2, with D unresolved. Germline CDR1 is MDHEN and CDR2 is SYDVKM. V was trimmed by 7 bases and J by 6 bases, leaving 6 bases between them. The CDR3 contains 10 residues. CDR3 in amino acids: CASMSDGYTF. CDR3 DNA: TGTGCCAGCATGTCAGATGGCTACACCTTC.

In this sample, this clone turned up once. V usage is TRBV10-2 and J usage is TRBJ2-7, with 8 bases matching TRBD1. CDR1 WSHSY and CDR2 SAAADI come from the germline V gene. This CDR3 comprises 15 residues. V dropped 0 bases and J dropped 5; count of bases not matched to a gene: 6. The CDR3 DNA sequence: TGCGCCAGCAGTGAGTCAGGTGACAGGGGCCACGAGCAGTACTTC. This codes for CASSESGDRGHEQYF.

The CDR3 region is CAISESSNGYTF. CDR3 DNA sequence: TGTGCCATCAGTGAGTCGAGCAATGGCTACACCTTC. The rearrangement joins TRBV10-3 to TRBJ1-2; the D is unclear. Germline V gene data show CDR1 as ENHRY and CDR2 as SYGVKD. The germline V and J ends were trimmed by 0 bases and 6 bases, with 5 bases remaining between them. The CDR3 is 12 residues long.